What follows is one TCR beta chain and its context. This clonotype was seen at least ten times. Its cognate antigen has yet to be identified. No base qualities exist here, and no much larger clone lies one base off it. The germline V and J ends show losses of 4 bases and 5 bases respectively, and no gene match explains 8 bases of the junction. From the cysteine through the phenylalanine, the CDR3 covers 14 amino acids. Just the 42-base CDR3 DNA is kept, in frame starting at base 1. Library creation used multiplex PCR. Sequenced using an Illumina HiSeq 4000. TCR beta libraries were built with iRepertoire HTBI primers and Arm-PCR amplification of CDR3 regions. PCR products were gel purified before sequencing. The source study handled its data this way. A total of roughly 58 TRBV and 14 TRBJ segments were identified across samples and were used for gene usage analysis of CDR3 amino acid clonotypes. COPE and FqMerger were used to merge the filtered high-quality paired reads into contigs. BLAST was used to align contigs to IMGT TRBV, TRBD and TRBJ reference genes, and CDR3 was defined according to IMGT. Clonotypes above 0.1% frequency were classified as highly expanded clones. Shannon entropy served as the measure of repertoire diversity, while the Gini coefficient captured V-J evenness. Clonotypes shared by more than one individual were considered public. The raw public reads went through TCRdb reprocessing: fastp at Q25, MiXCR clone calling, in-frame beta chains kept. One record per CDR3 amino acid sequence lists the most common genes and DNA. Here the V and J calls rest on TCRdb's processing, not on the authors' analysis. The sample yields about 460,000 distinct CDR3 sequences; roughly 22% were counted once. Jointly, the top ten make up about an eighth of the sample.

This sample stems from a study of regulatory T cells in long-lasting Graves disease (dated by TCRdb to about 2021). Context from the whole study: To count as having persistent Graves' disease, a patient had to have received antithyroid drug treatment for over 5 years with TSH receptor autoantibodies remaining persistently positive. This study used TCR sequencing and RNA sequencing of peripheral blood to compare persistent Graves' disease patients against newly diagnosed Graves' disease patients. The study was registered as a clinical trial and conducted in China. A total of around 33 samples underwent TCR sequencing, from roughly 13 patients with persistent Graves' disease and some 20 patients with newly diagnosed Graves' disease. Antithyroid drugs had been taken for approximately 9.7 years on average by persistent Graves' disease patients in the clinical cohort.

Broad study findings and their caveats: Sequencing and analysis were limited to the TCR beta chain. Because the primary lesion, thyroid tissue, could not be accessed, the study looked at peripheral blood alone. As a limitation, the authors acknowledged that the small sample size may reduce accuracy. Patients with persistent disease shared more public clonotypes (fewer than 3,000) than newly diagnosed patients did (around 930). Compared with newly diagnosed patients, persistent Graves' disease patients had lower TCR Shannon entropy and fewer highly expanded clones, which suggests clonal expansion. Preferential use of TRBV28, TRBJ1-2 and TRBJ2-5 was observed in persistent disease, whereas TRBV20-1 and TRBJ2-1 were favored in newly diagnosed disease.

The time point label here, explained by the study, means: persistent/refractory GD, antithyroid drugs over 5 years with positive TRAb. For both TCR sequencing and RNA sequencing, RNA was extracted from PBMCs using TRIzol. The diagnosis of Graves' disease followed American Thyroid Association guidelines. Patients were recruited from an endocrinology department in Xi'an, China. Each patient gave 8.5 to 9.5 milliliters of peripheral blood, collected in an EDTA anticoagulant tube. Ficoll Paque Plus density gradient separation was used to isolate PBMCs, and no further T cell sorting was done. An Agilent 2100 Bioanalyzer and agarose gel were used to check RNA quality, and a NanoDrop 2000 was used to measure RNA concentration.

The rearranged chain carries TRBV12-3 or TRBV12-4 and TRBJ2-7, with TRBD1 matching 7 junction bases. This material consisted of peripheral blood mononuclear cells (PBMCs), taken when the disease was refractory, from a patient treated with antithyroid drugs. This receptor was obtained from a female donor with Graves disease. At the DNA level, the sequence is TGTGCCAGCAGTTCCCCGACAGGGATCCACGAGCAGTACTTC. Its product reads: CASSSPTGIHEQYF.